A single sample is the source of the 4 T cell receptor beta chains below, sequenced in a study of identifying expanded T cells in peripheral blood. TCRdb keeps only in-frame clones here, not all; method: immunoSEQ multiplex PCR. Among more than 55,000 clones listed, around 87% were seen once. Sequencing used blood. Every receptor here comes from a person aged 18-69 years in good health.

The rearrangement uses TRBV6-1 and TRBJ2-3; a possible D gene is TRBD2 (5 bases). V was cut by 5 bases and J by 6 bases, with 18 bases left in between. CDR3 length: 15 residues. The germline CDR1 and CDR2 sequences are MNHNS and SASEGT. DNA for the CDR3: TGTGCCAGCAGTCACGGGCCCGGAGGTACGGATACGCAGTATTTT. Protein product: CASSHGPGGTDTQYF.

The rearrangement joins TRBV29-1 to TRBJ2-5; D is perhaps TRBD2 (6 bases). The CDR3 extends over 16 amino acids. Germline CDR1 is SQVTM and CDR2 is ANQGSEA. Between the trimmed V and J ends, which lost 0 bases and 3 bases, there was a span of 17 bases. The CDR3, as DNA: TGCAGCGTTGAAGATAGGCTTTTTTCGGGAGAAGAGACCCAGTACTTC. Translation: CSVEDRLFSGEETQYF. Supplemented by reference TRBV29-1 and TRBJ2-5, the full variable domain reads SAVISQKPSRDICQRGTSLTIQCQVDSQVTMMFWYRQQPGQSLTLIATANQGSEATYESGFVIDKFPISRPNLTFSTLTVSNMSPEDSSIYLCSVEDRLFSGEETQYFGPGTRLLVL.

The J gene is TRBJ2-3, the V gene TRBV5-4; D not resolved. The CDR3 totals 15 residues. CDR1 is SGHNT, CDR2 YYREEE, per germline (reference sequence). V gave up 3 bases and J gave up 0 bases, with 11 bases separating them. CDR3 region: CASSSTSRSTDTQYF. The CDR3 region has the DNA TGTGCCAGCAGCTCGACGAGCAGGAGCACAGATACGCAGTATTTT.

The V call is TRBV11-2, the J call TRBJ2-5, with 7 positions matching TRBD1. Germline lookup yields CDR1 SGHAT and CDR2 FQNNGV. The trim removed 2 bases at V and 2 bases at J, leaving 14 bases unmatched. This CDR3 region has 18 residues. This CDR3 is CASSLRDHGRGWQETQYF. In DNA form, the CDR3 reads TGTGCCAGCAGCTTAAGGGACCACGGCAGGGGGTGGCAAGAGACCCAGTACTTC.